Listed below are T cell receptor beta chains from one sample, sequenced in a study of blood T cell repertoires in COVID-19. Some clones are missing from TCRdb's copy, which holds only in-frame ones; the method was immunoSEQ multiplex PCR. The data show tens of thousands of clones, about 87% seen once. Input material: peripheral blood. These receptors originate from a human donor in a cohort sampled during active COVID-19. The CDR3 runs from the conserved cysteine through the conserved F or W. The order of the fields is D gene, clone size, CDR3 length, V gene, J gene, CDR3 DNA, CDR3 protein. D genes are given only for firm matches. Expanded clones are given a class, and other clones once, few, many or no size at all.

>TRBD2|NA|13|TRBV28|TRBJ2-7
TGTGCCACCTTTAGCGGGACGCACTACGAGCAGTACTTC
CATFSGTHYEQYF
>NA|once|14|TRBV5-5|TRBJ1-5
TGTGCCAGCAGCTTGTTCGACAACAATCAGCCCCAGCATTTT
CASSLFDNNQPQHF
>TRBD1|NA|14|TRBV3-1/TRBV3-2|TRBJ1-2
TGTGCCAGCAGCCAAGCTGACAGGGCTGCTGGCTACACCTTC
CASSQADRAAGYTF
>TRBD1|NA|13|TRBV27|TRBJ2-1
TGTGCCAGCAAGGGACAGGGCTTGGGTGAGCAGTTCTTC
CASKGQGLGEQFF
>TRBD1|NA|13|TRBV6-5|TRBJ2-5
TGTGCCAGCAGCCGCGGGACAGGGGGGACCCAGTACTTC
CASSRGTGGTQYF
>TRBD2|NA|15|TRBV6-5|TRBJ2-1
TGTGCCAGCAGTTACGGCGGGAGCTCCTACAATGAGCAGTTCTTC
CASSYGGSSYNEQFF
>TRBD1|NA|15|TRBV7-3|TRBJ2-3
TGTGCCAGCAGCTTGAGCAGGGGGAACACAGATACGCAGTATTTT
CASSLSRGNTDTQYF
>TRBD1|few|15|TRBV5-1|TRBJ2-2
TGCGCCAGCATGGAGGGGACAGGGGCCACCGGGGAGCTGTTTTTT
CASMEGTGATGELFF
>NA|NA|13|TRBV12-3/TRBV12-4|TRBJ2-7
TGTGCCAGCAGCATACAGGGTGGCTACGAGCAGTACTTC
CASSIQGGYEQYF
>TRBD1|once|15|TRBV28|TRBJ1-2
TGTGCCAGCAGAACAGGGGTCGAGATAAACTATGGCTACACCTTC
CASRTGVEINYGYTF
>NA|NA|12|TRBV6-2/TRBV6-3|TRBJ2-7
TGTGCCAGCAGTAGAACGGTCGGCGAGCAGTACTTC
CASSRTVGEQYF
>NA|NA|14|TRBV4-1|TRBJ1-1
TGCGCCAGCAGCCACAATACAGGGAATACTGAAGCTTTCTTT
CASSHNTGNTEAFF
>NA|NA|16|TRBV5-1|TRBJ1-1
TGCGCCAGCAGCCTTGGATTTGGTAGCCAGATCGATGAAGCTTTCTTT
CASSLGFGSQIDEAFF
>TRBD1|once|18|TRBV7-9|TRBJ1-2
TGTGCCAGCAGCCTGACATACCGGGACAGAGATCCTAACTATGGCTACACCTTC
CASSLTYRDRDPNYGYTF
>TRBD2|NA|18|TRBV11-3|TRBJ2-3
TGTGCCAGCAGCTTAGATGGACTAGCGGGGGGGGAGGCAGATACGCAGTATTTT
CASSLDGLAGGEADTQYF
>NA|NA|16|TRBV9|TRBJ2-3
TGTGCCAGCAGCGTAGGTCTAGCCCCGGACACAGATACGCAGTATTTT
CASSVGLAPDTDTQYF
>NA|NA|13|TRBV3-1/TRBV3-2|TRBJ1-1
TGTGCCAGCAGCGGTTGGGAGAAAACTGAAGCTTTCTTT
CASSGWEKTEAFF
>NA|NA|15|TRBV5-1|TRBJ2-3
TGCGCCAGCAGCCCCTCACAGGGTAGCACAGATACGCAGTATTTT
CASSPSQGSTDTQYF
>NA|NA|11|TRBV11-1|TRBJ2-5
TGTGCCAGCAGCTCAGAAGAGACCCAGTACTTC
CASSSEETQYF
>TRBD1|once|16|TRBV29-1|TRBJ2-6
TGCAGCGTTGAAGGGCAGGGGGCTGCTGGGGCCAACGTCCTGACTTTC
CSVEGQGAAGANVLTF
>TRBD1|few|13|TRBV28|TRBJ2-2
TGTGCCCGATCAACAGGGGGCACCGGGGAGCTGTTTTTT
CARSTGGTGELFF
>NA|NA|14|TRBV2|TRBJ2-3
TGTGCCAGCACCCCCCTCTCTAGCACAGATACGCAGTATTTT
CASTPLSSTDTQYF
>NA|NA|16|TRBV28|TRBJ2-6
TGTGCCAGCAACGCTGGGGAGGCGGCCGGGGCCAACGTCCTGACTTTC
CASNAGEAAGANVLTF
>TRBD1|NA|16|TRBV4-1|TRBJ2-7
TGCGCCAGCAGCCCTAGGACGGTGACAGGGGGATACGAGCAGTACTTC
CASSPRTVTGGYEQYF
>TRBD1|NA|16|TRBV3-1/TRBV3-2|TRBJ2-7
TGTGCCAGCAGCCAAGATTCACAGGGGGCTAGGTACGAGCAGTACTTC
CASSQDSQGARYEQYF
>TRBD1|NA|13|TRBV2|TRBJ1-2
TGTGCCAGCAGTGGGACAGGGAAGTCTGGCTACACCTTC
CASSGTGKSGYTF